This TCR beta chain was sequenced in a study of early T cells in non-severe SARS-CoV-2 infection. Whole-study context: Alpha and beta chains were unpaired, from unsorted whole-blood bulk RNA.

Individual cDNA molecules received unique molecular identifiers. Using its own MiXCR run on the 5' RACE reads, TCRdb lists one record per CDR3 protein. In the table there are 85,000 to 100,000 distinct CDR3 sequences, roughly 17% of which are singletons. Of note for this clonotype: Its specificity is not known.

Study results and limitations: Clonotype matching in VDJdb favored anti-spike CD8 responses and did not capture private and CD4 specificities.

This CDR3 is built from 13 residues. Trimming took 2 bases from V and 8 from J, leaving 8 bases between them. CDR1 SGHRS and CDR2 YFSETQ come from the germline V gene. The sequences come from whole blood, collected at baseline. J is TRBJ1-6 and V is TRBV5-1, with D perhaps matching TRBD1 (5 bases). The receptor comes from an adult who was a healthcare worker with PCR-confirmed SARS-CoV-2 infection or an uninfected control (not recorded which). The CDR3 loop reads CASSLTQDSPLHF. The CDR3, as DNA: TGCGCCAGCAGCTTAACACAGGATTCACCCCTCCACTTT.